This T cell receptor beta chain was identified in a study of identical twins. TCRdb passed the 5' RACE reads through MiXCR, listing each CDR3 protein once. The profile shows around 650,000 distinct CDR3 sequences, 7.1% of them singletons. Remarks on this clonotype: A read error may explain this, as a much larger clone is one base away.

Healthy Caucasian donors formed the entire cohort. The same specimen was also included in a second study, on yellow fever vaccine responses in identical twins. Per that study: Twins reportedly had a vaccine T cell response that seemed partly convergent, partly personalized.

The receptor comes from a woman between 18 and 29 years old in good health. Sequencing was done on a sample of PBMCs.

The CDR3 DNA reads as TGTGCCACCAGTGAATTTGGCTTTTCCGGGGAGCTGTTTTTT. It translates to CATSEFGFSGELFF. This chain links TRBV24-1 with TRBJ2-2; no definite D call. The CDR3 covers 14 residues. Deletions cut 4 bases from V and 6 bases from J, with 11 bases between. Germline V lookup: CDR1 KGHDR, CDR2 SFDVKD.